This passage covers 2 T cell receptor beta chains from one sample sequenced in a study of metastatic and nonmetastatic thyroid tumors. Through MiXCR, TCRdb re-clonotyped the PCR reads. The sample records some 8,500 clones, 35% being singletons. Thyroid surgery was preceded by no treatment in any patient. Sequencing input: tumor tissue. These receptor sequences come from a female donor with papillary thyroid cancer or a benign thyroid nodule (not recorded which). Some clones in this sample may be carry-over from other donors' samples.

This clone is deemed medium-sized. The chain uses TRBV6-2 or TRBV6-3 and TRBJ1-5; D is uncertain. The germline gives CDR1 MNHEY, CDR2 SVGEGT. The length of the CDR3 is 15 residues. Trimming shortened V by 2 bases and J by 4 bases, and 12 bases separated the two germline ends. CDR3 bases: TGTGCCAGCAGTTACGAGGCCGGCTGGAATCAGCCCCAGCATTTT. Encoded protein: CASSYEAGWNQPQHF.

A few counts support this clone. A much larger clonotype is one base distant, so this may be a read error. The same CDR3 also results from other DNA sequences found in this sample. V is TRBV7-3 and J is TRBJ2-3, with D unresolved. V dropped 1 base and J dropped 2 bases, with 4 bases sitting between them. Germline V gene lookup returns CDR1 SGHTA and CDR2 FQGTGA. The CDR3 length is 13 residues. DNA of the CDR3: TGTGCCAGCAGCTTAAGCACCACAGATACGCAGTATTTT. Residues: CASSLSTTDTQYF.